The 11 T cell receptor beta chains in this list originate from one sample, sequenced in a study of early T cells in non-severe SARS-CoV-2 infection. TCRdb analysed the 5' RACE reads with MiXCR anew, one entry per CDR3 protein. Of roughly 120,000 distinct CDR3 sequences detected, about 16% appear once; the ten largest clones hold about a fifth. The material sequenced was whole blood. The receptors stem from an adult who was a healthcare worker with PCR-confirmed SARS-CoV-2 infection or an uninfected control (not recorded which).

V usage is TRBV7-9 and J usage is TRBJ2-3; no reliable D call. The CDR3 is 15 amino acids. Trimming pared 4 bases from V and 2 bases from J, leaving 13 bases between. Germline V gene sequence: CDR1 SEHNR, CDR2 FQNEAQ (reference sequence). CDR3 in amino acids: CASSSLAGHTDTQYF. CDR3 DNA sequence: TGTGCCAGCAGCTCCTTGGCCGGCCACACAGATACGCAGTATTTT.

The chain recombines TRBV6-6 with TRBJ1-1; 10 bases match TRBD1. CDR1 MNHNY and CDR2 SVGAGI come from the germline V gene (reference sequence). V shed 6 bases, J shed 6 bases, and the junction held 10 bases outside the gene matches. The CDR3 loop spans 15 amino acids. This chain's CDR3 is CASRDRGRLIPEAFF. The CDR3 nucleotides read TGTGCCAGCAGAGACAGGGGGCGATTGATCCCTGAAGCTTTCTTT.

This clonotype occurred a few times. Here the CDR3 reads CASSKQAADYQETQYF. CDR3 nucleotides: TGTGCCAGCAGTAAACAGGCGGCAGACTACCAAGAGACCCAGTACTTC. The genes are TRBV6-1 and TRBJ2-5, with a possible D match to TRBD1 (5 bases). CDR3 length equals 16 residues. CDR1 is MNHNS, CDR2 SASEGT, per germline. V was trimmed by 5 bases and J by 0 bases, leaving 16 bases between them.

The sample holds a few counts of this clonotype. This chain links TRBV20-1 with TRBJ2-4; 8 nucleotides line up with TRBD1. The germline V gene has CDR1 DFQATT and CDR2 SNEGSKA (reference sequence). CDR3 size: 13 residues. V was clipped by 3 bases and J by 8 bases; unmatched bases: 6. The DNA for the CDR3 is TGCAGTGCTAGTTCCGGACAGGGAGACATTCAGTACTTC. Amino acid sequence: CSASSGQGDIQYF.

The chain is built from TRBV10-3 and TRBJ2-1, with D perhaps matching TRBD1 or TRBD2 (5 bases each). V was clipped by 0 bases and J by 6 bases, with 9 bases between them. From germline, CDR1 is ENHRY and CDR2 SYGVKD. CDR3 length: 14 amino acids. The CDR3 bases are TGTGCCATCAGTGAGTCTGCAGGGAGCAATGAGCAGTTCTTC. It is translated as CAISESAGSNEQFF.

This chain links TRBV20-1 with TRBJ2-4; the D gene could be TRBD1 or TRBD2 (5 bases each). From germline, CDR1 is DFQATT and CDR2 SNEGSKA (reference sequence). V gave up 3 bases and J gave up 0 bases, with 12 bases separating them. There are 15 residues in the CDR3. CDR3 in amino acids: CSARGPFGAKNIQYF. CDR3 nucleotides: TGCAGTGCTAGGGGACCGTTTGGAGCCAAAAACATTCAGTACTTC.

This chain links TRBV20-1 with TRBJ1-4; 8 positions agree with TRBD1. CDR1 is DFQATT and CDR2 is SNEGSKA in the germline V gene (reference sequence). Trimming cost V 1 base and J 5 bases; bases outside gene matches: 0. CDR3 length equals 13 residues. The CDR3 protein is CSARAGGNEKLFF. CDR3 coding DNA: TGCAGTGCTAGAGCAGGGGGCAATGAAAAACTGTTTTTT.

This clonotype was observed a few times. The rearrangement joins TRBV7-6 to TRBJ2-1; D is possibly TRBD2 (6 bases). CDR3 length: 17 residues. V gave up 1 base and J gave up 0 bases, with 13 bases separating them. The germline V gene has CDR1 SGHVS and CDR2 FNYEAQ. In DNA form, the CDR3 reads TGTGCCAGCAGCTTAGGGGCGGACGGGGGCTCCTACAATGAGCAGTTCTTC. Translating it yields CASSLGADGGSYNEQFF.

This clonotype has ten or more counts. The chain carries TRBV20-1 and TRBJ1-2; D call uncertain. The length of the CDR3 is 14 residues. Per the germline V gene, CDR1 is DFQATT and CDR2 is SNEGSKA (reference sequence). V was shortened by 6 bases and J by 3 bases, with 17 bases between the two germline ends. For the CDR3, the DNA is TGCAGTGCCTATATGCCCCCCGCGGACTATGGCTACACCTTC. This encodes CSAYMPPADYGYTF.

This chain joins TRBV29-1 and TRBJ2-5, with D tentatively TRBD2 (6 bases). This CDR3 comprises 13 residues. Germline V gene sequence: CDR1 SQVTM, CDR2 ANQGSEA. The V and J ends lost 7 bases and 3 bases respectively, with 15 bases between them. Here the CDR3 reads CSADRGSKETQYF. The CDR3 DNA follows: TGCAGCGCCGATCGGGGGTCAAAAGAGACCCAGTACTTC. Supplemented by reference TRBV29-1 and TRBJ2-5, the full variable domain reads SAVISQKPSRDICQRGTSLTIQCQVDSQVTMMFWYRQQPGQSLTLIATANQGSEATYESGFVIDKFPISRPNLTFSTLTVSNMSPEDSSIYLCSADRGSKETQYFGPGTRLLVL.

This chain connects TRBV7-9 to TRBJ2-6; D gene ambiguous. Trimming shortened V by 4 bases and J by 1 base, and 5 bases separated the two germline ends. The CDR3 spans 14 residues. Germline V gene sequence: CDR1 SEHNR, CDR2 FQNEAQ (reference sequence). The CDR3 loop is CASSSLSGANVLTF. In nucleotides, the CDR3 is TGTGCCAGCAGCTCATTATCTGGGGCCAACGTCCTGACTTTC. Filled out from reference TRBV7-9 and TRBJ2-6, the complete variable domain reads DTGVSQNPRHKITKRGQNVTFRCDPISEHNRLYWYRQTLGQGPEFLTYFQNEAQLEKSRLLSDRFSAERPKGSFSTLEIQRTEQGDSAMYLCASSSLSGANVLTFGAGSRLTVL.